The entry below describes one T cell receptor (beta chain). The antigen remains undetermined. The entry originates in a study of CD8+CD57+ T cells in acquired aplastic anemia. The overall study: An average of roughly 2.9 ug of DNA was obtained from sorted CD4+ and CD8+ cells. Study observations and caveats: Patients and controls shared 25 to 30 CD8+ CDR3 sequences.

Deletions cut 7 bases from V and 1 base from J, with 6 bases between. Looked up from germline, CDR1 is KGHDR and CDR2 is SFDVKD. This CDR3 has 12 residues. Profiling of TCR beta VDJ combinations and CDR3 sequences used genomic DNA as template. TCRdb passed the reads through MiXCR, listing each CDR3 protein once. The sample has 200,000 to 250,000 distinct CDR3 sequences, 34% seen once; the top ten hold 1% to 1.3%. The sample taken for sequencing was sorted CD4+, CD8+, or CD8+CD57+ T cells (not recorded which) from PBMCs. The TCR comes from a human donor in good health, serving as a control. The chain has TRBV24-1 and TRBJ1-2; no reliable D call. DNA for the CDR3: TGTGCCACCAGCGGCGTTAACTATGGCTACACCTTC. Translating it yields CATSGVNYGYTF.